This TCR beta chain was profiled in a study of vaccination effects on CD4 cells after COVID-19. Background on the study: Following the second dose by a median of 72 days, the post-vaccine samples were obtained. Findings of the study overall: Early timepoints after infection were absent, and convalescent patients were few in the study.

The trim removed 10 bases at V and 2 bases at J, leaving 18 bases unmatched. CDR1 LNHDA and CDR2 SQIVND come from the germline V gene (reference sequence). This CDR3 is built from 18 residues. For this clone: The antigen remains undetermined.

Pools of viral peptides were used by the ViraFEST assay to expand antigen-specific CD4+ T cells ahead of sequencing. Isolating CD4+ T cells followed less than 12 days of culture. Either the BNT162b2 or mRNA-1273 vaccine was given to participants in two doses. Previously uninfected by SARS-CoV-2, the vaccine recipients also showed negative nucleocapsid antibodies. This table comes from immunoSEQ multiplex PCR, and its TCRdb copy is limited to in-frame clones, with some not included. The sample consists of about 32,000 clones, approximately 75% of them appearing once. The rearrangement joins TRBV19 to TRBJ2-7; 12 positions agree with TRBD1. The source is a human donor who received a COVID-19 vaccine. The source was CD4+ T cells from PBMCs cultured with HCoV-229E spike peptides, collected after COVID-19 vaccination. In nucleotides, the CDR3 is TGTGCCACTCGACCGGGACAGGGGGCGCGGGGGCCAACCTACGAGCAGTACTTC. It encodes CATRPGQGARGPTYEQYF.